This T cell receptor beta chain was obtained from a study of blood T cells in healthy people across ages. V shed 5 bases, J shed 1 base, and the junction held 13 bases outside the gene matches. This CDR3 spans 18 amino acids. Looked up from germline, CDR1 is SGHTA and CDR2 is FQGNSA. Through a sample-barcoded 5' primer and a J-beta primer mix, a second PCR was run for 7 to 11 cycles. TCRdb re-called the 5' RACE reads through MiXCR, storing one row per CDR3 protein. The table has hundreds of thousands of distinct CDR3 sequences, roughly 50% seen once; the top ten hold over 35%. This TCR derives from a man in his sixties in good health. The gene calls are TRBV7-2 and TRBJ2-3, with TRBD2 matching over 9 bases. The material sequenced was blood. Here the CDR3 reads CASSNHKEIAGGTDTQYF. The CDR3 DNA reads TGTGCCAGCAGCAACCATAAAGAAATAGCGGGGGGCACAGATACGCAGTATTTT. The whole variable domain, filled in from reference TRBV7-2 and TRBJ2-3, reads GAGVSQSPSNKVTEKGKDVELRCDPISGHTALYWYRQSLGQGLEFLIYFQGNSAPDKSGLPSDRFSAERTGGSVSTLTIQRTQQEDSAVYLCASSNHKEIAGGTDTQYFGPGTRLTVL.